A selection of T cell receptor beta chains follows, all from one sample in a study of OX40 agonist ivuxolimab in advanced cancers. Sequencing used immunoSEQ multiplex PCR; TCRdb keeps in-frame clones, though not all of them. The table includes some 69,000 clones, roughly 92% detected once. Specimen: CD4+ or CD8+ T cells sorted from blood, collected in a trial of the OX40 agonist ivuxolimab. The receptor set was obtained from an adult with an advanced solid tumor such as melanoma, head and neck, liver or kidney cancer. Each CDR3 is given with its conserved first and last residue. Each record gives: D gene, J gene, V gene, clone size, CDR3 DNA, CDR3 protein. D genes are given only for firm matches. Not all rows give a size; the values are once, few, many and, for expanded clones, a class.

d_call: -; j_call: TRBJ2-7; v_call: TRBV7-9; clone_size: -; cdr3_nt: TGTGCCAGCAGCCCTCGGGAACTCTCCTACGAGCAGTACTTC; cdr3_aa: CASSPRELSYEQYF
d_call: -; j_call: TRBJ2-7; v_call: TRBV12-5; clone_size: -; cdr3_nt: TGTGCTAGTGGTCAGACGGGGGAGCAGTACTTC; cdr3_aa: CASGQTGEQYF
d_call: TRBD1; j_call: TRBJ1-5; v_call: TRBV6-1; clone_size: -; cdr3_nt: TGTGCCAGCAGTGATCGGGGCGGGACAGGTGGCAATCAGCCCCAGCATTTT; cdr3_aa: CASSDRGGTGGNQPQHF
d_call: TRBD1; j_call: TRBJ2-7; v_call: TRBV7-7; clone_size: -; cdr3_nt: TGTGCTAGCAGCTCTAGGTGGACAGGGGGCATCGACGAGCAGTACTTC; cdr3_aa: CASSSRWTGGIDEQYF
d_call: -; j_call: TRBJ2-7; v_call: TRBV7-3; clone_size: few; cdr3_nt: TGTGCCAGCAGCTTAGGTCTGGGGTACCACGAGCAGTACTTC; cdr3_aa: CASSLGLGYHEQYF
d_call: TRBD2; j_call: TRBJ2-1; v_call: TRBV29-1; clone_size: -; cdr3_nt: TGCAGCGTTAGGACTAGCAAGTACAATGAGCAGTTCTTC; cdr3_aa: CSVRTSKYNEQFF
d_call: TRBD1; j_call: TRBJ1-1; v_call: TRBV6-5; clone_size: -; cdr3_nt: TGTGCCAGCAGACTAAAATACAGGGGGCTTACTGAAGCTTTCTTT; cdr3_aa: CASRLKYRGLTEAFF
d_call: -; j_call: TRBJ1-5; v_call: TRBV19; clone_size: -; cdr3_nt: TGTGCCAGTAGTATTGGGCAGCCTAAAAGCAATCAGCCCCAGCATTTT; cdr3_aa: CASSIGQPKSNQPQHF
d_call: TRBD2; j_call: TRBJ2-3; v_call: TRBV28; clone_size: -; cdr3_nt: TGTGCCAGCAGTTCTCGGGACTACACAGATACGCAGTATTTT; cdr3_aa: CASSSRDYTDTQYF
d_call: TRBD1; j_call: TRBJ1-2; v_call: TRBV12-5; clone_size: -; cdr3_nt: TGTGCTAGTGGTCCGCGGACAGGGGGCGATGGCTACACCTTC; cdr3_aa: CASGPRTGGDGYTF
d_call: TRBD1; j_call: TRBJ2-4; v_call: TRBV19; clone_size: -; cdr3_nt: TGTGCCAGTAGTATAGACAGGACAGGCGGGTCCAAAAACATTCAGTACTTC; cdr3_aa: CASSIDRTGGSKNIQYF
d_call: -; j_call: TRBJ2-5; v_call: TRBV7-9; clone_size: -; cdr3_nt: TGTGCCAGCAGCTTAGACGGGGACCAAGAGACCCAGTACTTC; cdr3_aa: CASSLDGDQETQYF
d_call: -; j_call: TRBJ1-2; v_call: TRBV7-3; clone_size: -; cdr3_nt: TGTGCCAGCAGCCCGTCCCCGGACGGATACTATGGCTACACCTTC; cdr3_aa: CASSPSPDGYYGYTF
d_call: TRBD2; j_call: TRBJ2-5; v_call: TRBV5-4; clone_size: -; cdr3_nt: TGTGCCAGCAACCGGCTAGCGGGAGGGCCGGAGACCCAGTACTTC; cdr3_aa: CASNRLAGGPETQYF
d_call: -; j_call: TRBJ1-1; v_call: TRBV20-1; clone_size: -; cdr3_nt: TGCACCACCAGGGAACATGAAGCTTTCTTT; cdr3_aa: CTTREHEAFF
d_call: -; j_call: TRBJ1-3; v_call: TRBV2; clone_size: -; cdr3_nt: TGTGCCAGCAGCCTCTCTCCGACAGGCCTTCGAACGCCTTTCTCTGGAAACACCATATATTTT; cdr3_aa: CASSLSPTGLRTPFSGNTIYF
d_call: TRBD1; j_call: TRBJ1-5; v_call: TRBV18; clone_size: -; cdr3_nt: TGTGCCAGCTCACCGGGACAGGCCAATCAGCCCCAGCATTTT; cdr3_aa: CASSPGQANQPQHF
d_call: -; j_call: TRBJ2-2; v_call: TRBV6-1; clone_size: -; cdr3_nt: TGTGCCAGCAGTCTCTTAAGGAACACCGGGGAGCTGTTTTTT; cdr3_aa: CASSLLRNTGELFF
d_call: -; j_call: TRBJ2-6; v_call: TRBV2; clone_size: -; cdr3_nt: TGTGCCAGCATCAAGGACAGCCTTGGCTCTGGGGCCAACGTCCTGACTTTC; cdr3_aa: CASIKDSLGSGANVLTF
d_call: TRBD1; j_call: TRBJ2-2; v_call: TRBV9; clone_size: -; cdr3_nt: TGTGCCAGCAGCCCCGGGACAGGGGTCACCGGGGAGCTGTTTTTT; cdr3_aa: CASSPGTGVTGELFF
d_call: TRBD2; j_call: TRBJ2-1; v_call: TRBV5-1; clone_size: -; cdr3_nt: TGCGCCAGCAGCTTGTCGTCTAGCGGGGGGCGGGATGAGCAGTTCTTC; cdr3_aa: CASSLSSSGGRDEQFF
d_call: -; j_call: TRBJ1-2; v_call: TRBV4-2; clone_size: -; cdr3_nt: TGTGCCAGCAGCTTGGACCCGGCACATAACTATGGCTACACCTTC; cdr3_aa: CASSLDPAHNYGYTF
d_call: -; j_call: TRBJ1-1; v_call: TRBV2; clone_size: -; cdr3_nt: TGTGCCAGCATTGAAGAAGCTTCGAACACTGAAGCTTTCTTT; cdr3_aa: CASIEEASNTEAFF
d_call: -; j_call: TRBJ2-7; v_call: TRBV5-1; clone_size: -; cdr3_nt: TGCGCCAGCAGCTTGGACAGGACGTACGAGCAGTACTTC; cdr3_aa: CASSLDRTYEQYF
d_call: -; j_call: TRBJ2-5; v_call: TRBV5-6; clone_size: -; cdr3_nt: TGTGCCAGCAGCTTGGGTCAGCAGCAGACCCAGTACTTC; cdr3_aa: CASSLGQQQTQYF
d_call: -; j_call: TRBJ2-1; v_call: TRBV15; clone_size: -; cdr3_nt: TGTGCCACCAGCAGAGATCTTGGACAGAAGGGCAATGAGCAGTTCTTC; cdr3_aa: CATSRDLGQKGNEQFF
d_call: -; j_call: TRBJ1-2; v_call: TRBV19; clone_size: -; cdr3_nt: TGTGCCACCCTAACCCCGGGTCTCTCCTATGGCTACACCTTC; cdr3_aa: CATLTPGLSYGYTF
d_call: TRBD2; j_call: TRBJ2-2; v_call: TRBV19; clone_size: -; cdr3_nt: TGTGCCAGTACCATAGCGGGAGGACCGTTCGCGAACACCGGGGAGCTGTTTTTT; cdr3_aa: CASTIAGGPFANTGELFF
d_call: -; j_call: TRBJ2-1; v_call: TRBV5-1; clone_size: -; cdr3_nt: TGCGCCAGCAGCTGGACAGTCAATTCATACAATGAGCAGTTCTTC; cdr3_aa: CASSWTVNSYNEQFF
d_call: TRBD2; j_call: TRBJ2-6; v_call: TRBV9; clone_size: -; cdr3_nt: TGTGCCAGCAGCGCCAGGGTAGCGGGAGGGCCATCAACGGGGGCCAACGTCCTGACTTTC; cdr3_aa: CASSARVAGGPSTGANVLTF
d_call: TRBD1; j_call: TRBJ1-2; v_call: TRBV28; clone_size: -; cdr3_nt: TGTGCCAGCAGACAGGGGTATGGCTACACCTTC; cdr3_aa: CASRQGYGYTF
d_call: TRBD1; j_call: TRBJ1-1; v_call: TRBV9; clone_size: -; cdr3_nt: TGTGCCAGCAGCGTCACAGGGGTCGGAGGCACTGAAGCTTTCTTT; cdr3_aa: CASSVTGVGGTEAFF
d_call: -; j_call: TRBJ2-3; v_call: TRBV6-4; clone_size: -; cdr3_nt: TGTGCCAGCAGTGACTCGAGGGGTATTGGCACAGATACGCAGTATTTT; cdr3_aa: CASSDSRGIGTDTQYF
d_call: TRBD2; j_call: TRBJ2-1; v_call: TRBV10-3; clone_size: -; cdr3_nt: TGTGCCATCAGCCCCCTAGCGGGAGAGGGAAATGAGCAGTTCTTC; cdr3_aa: CAISPLAGEGNEQFF
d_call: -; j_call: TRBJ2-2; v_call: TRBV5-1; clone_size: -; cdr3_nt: TGCGCCAGCAGCTTGACCCCCGGGGGGCGCGGTAGCACCGGGGAGCTGTTTTTT; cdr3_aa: CASSLTPGGRGSTGELFF
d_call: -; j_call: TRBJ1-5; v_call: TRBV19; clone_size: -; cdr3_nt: TGTGCATCATATGGCTGGTCGCGCAATCAGCCCCAGCATTTT; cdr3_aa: CASYGWSRNQPQHF
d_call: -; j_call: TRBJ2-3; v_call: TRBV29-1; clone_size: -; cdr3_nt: TGCAGCGGCCGCACACGAGGGGCCCCAGATACGCAGTATTTT; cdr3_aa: CSGRTRGAPDTQYF
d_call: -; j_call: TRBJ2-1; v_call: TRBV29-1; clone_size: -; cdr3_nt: TGCAGCGCGCGCTTCCCCCTAGGTGAGCAGTTCTTC; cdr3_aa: CSARFPLGEQFF
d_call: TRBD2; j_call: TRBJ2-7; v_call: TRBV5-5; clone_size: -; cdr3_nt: TGTGCCAGCAGCTTGGTAGCGGGACCTTCCTACGAGCAGTACTTC; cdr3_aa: CASSLVAGPSYEQYF
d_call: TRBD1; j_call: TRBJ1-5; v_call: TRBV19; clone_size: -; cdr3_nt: TGTGCCAGTAGTCCCATGGACAGGGGGCTTGGACAGCCCCAGCATTTT; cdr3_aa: CASSPMDRGLGQPQHF
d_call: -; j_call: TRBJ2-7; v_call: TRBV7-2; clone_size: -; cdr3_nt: TGTGCCAGCAGTCGCCCATCCCGGTCCTACGAGCAGTACTTC; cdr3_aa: CASSRPSRSYEQYF
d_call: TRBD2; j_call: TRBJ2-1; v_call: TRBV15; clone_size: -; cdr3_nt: TGTGCCACCAGCCCAACTAGCGGGAGGGACAATGAGCAGTTCTTC; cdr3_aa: CATSPTSGRDNEQFF
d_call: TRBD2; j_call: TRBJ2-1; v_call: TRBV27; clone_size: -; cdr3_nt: TGTGCCAGCAGTTCCCCCCCAGCGGGAGTAGGAAATGAGCAGTTCTTC; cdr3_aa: CASSSPPAGVGNEQFF
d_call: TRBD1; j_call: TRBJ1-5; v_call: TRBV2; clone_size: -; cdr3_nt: TGTGCCAGCAGTGAATCACCGGGACAGTATTATAGCAATCAGCCCCAGCATTTT; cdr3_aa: CASSESPGQYYSNQPQHF
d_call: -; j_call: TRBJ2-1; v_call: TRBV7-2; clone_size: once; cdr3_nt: TGTGCCAGCAGCTTTGGTCCGGAGTACAATGAGCAGTTCTTC; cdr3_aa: CASSFGPEYNEQFF
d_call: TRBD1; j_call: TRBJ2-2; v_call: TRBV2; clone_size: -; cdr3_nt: TGTGCCAGCAGTGTTGGGACAGGGTTTACCGGGGAGCTGTTTTTT; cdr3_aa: CASSVGTGFTGELFF
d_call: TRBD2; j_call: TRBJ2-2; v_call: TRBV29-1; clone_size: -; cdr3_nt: TGCAGCGTTGCTAGCGGGAGCGCCGGGGAGCTGTTTTTT; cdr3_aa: CSVASGSAGELFF
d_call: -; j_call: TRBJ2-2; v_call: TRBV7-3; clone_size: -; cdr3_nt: TGTGCCAGCAGCATGACAGGCCCCGGGGAGCTGTTTTTT; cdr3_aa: CASSMTGPGELFF
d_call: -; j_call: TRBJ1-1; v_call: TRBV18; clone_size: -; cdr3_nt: TGTGCCAGCTCAAAACCGCGGGGCGAGGGCACTGAAGCTTTCTTT; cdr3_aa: CASSKPRGEGTEAFF
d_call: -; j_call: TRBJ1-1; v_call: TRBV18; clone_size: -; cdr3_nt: TGTGCCAGCTCACCAAGTGGGCAGGGGTTTTGGAACACTGAAGCTTTCTTT; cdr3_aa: CASSPSGQGFWNTEAFF
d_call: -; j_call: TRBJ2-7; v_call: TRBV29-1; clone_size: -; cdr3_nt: TGCAGCGTTGCCGGCCTAAGCTCCTACGAGCAGTACTTC; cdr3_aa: CSVAGLSSYEQYF
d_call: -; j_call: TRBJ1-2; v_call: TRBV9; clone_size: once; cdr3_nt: TGTGCCAGCAGCGTGGAGGGGAGCAGGGCCAACCTCTATGGCTACACCTTC; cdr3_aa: CASSVEGSRANLYGYTF
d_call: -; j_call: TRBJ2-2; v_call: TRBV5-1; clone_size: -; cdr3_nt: TGCGCCAGCAGCTTGGGAACAATGAACACCGGGGAGCTGTTTTTT; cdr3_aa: CASSLGTMNTGELFF
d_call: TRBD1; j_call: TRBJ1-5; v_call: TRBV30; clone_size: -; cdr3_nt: TGTGCCTGGTCCACCGACAGGGATAGCAATCAGCCCCAGCATTTT; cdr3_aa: CAWSTDRDSNQPQHF